The clone carrying this TCR beta chain was seen a few times. These data originate in a study of blood T cell repertoires in COVID-19. As for the study in general: The samples span acute and convalescent COVID-19 from the United States, Italy and Spain. The analysed material was cDNA or gDNA that came from T cells, B-cell-depleted T cells, or PBMCs.

As originally analysed: Amplification with reference gene primers provided the estimates of nucleated cell counts. Profiled with immunoSEQ multiplex PCR; TCRdb holds only in-frame clones, not every one. V and J calls plus clone size are reproduced from that table; the DNA served to infer D and trimming. The sample shows a few hundred thousand clones, about 80% of them seen only once. Germline V lookup: CDR1 SGDLS, CDR2 YYNGEE. V was pared by 0 bases and J by 2 bases, with 10 bases between. This CDR3 comprises 15 residues. The receptor was isolated from a woman aged 55-69 years with acute or convalescent COVID-19. The chain uses TRBV9 and TRBJ2-3; D remains unclear. The sample consisted of peripheral blood. CDR3 coding DNA: TGTGCCAGCAGCGTAGGAGGTCCTTACACAGATACGCAGTATTTT. As protein: CASSVGGPYTDTQYF. Based on the CDR3 plus reference TRBV9 and TRBJ2-3, the full variable domain is DSGVTQTPKHLITATGQRVTLRCSPRSGDLSVYWYQQSLDQGLQFLIQYYNGEERAKGNILERFSAQQFPDLHSELNLSSLELGDSALYFCASSVGGPYTDTQYFGPGTRLTVL.